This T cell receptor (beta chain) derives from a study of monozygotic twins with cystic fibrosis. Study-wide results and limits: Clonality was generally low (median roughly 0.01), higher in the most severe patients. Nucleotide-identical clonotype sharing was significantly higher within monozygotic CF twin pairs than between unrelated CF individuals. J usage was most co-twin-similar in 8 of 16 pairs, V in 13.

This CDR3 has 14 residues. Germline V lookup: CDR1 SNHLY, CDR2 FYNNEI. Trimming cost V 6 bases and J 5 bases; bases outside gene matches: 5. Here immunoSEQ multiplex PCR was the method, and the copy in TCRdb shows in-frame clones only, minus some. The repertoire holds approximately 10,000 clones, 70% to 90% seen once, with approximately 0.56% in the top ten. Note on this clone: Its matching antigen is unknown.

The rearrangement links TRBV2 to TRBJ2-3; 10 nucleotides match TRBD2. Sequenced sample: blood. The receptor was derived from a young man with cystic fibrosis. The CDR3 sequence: CASRARLAGDTQYF. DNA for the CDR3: TGTGCCAGCAGAGCCCGACTAGCGGGAGATACGCAGTATTTT.